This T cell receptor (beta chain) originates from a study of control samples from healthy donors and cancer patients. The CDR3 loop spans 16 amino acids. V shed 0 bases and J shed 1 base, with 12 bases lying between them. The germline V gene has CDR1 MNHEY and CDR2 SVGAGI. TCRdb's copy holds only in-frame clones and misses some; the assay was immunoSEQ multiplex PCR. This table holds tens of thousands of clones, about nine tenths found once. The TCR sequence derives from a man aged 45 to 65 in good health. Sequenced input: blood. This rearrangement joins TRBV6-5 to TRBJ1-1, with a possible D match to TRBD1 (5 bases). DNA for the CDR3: TGTGCCAGCAGTTACTCGGGGGGAGAGACGAACACTGAAGCTTTCTTT. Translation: CASSYSGGETNTEAFF.